Listed below are T cell receptor beta chains from one sample, sequenced in a study of vaccination effects on CD4 cells after COVID-19. These receptors have no known antigen. Sequencing was performed with immunoSEQ multiplex PCR; in TCRdb, only in-frame clones are kept and a portion is missing. This table holds 30,000 to 35,000 clones, around 75% found once. Sample: CD4+ T cells from PBMCs cultured without peptide, taken after COVID-19 vaccination. The receptor source for this set is a human donor who had a prior SARS-CoV-2 infection. Both conserved end residues are part of each CDR3. Each record gives: J gene, V gene, CDR3 protein.

j_call: TRBJ2-5
v_call: TRBV7-8
cdr3_aa: CASSSRRYPQETQYF

j_call: TRBJ1-1
v_call: TRBV5-6
cdr3_aa: CASSSTGTSRNTEAFF

j_call: TRBJ2-7
v_call: TRBV5-1
cdr3_aa: CASSLEPYEQYF

j_call: TRBJ1-6
v_call: TRBV11-2
cdr3_aa: CASSPQGGKVSSPLHF

j_call: TRBJ2-7
v_call: TRBV15
cdr3_aa: CATSRGPGQGTTYEQYF

j_call: TRBJ2-7
v_call: TRBV6-6
cdr3_aa: CASSYSIPQEFPEQYF

j_call: TRBJ2-3
v_call: TRBV7-2
cdr3_aa: CASSLWGGVSTDTQYF

j_call: TRBJ2-2
v_call: TRBV3-1/TRBV3-2
cdr3_aa: CASSQWDRGTGELFF

j_call: TRBJ2-1
v_call: TRBV27
cdr3_aa: CASSLNDRAIEQFF

j_call: TRBJ2-2
v_call: TRBV5-6
cdr3_aa: CASRGGYRGATGELFF

j_call: TRBJ2-2
v_call: TRBV9
cdr3_aa: CASSVIGEPGELFF

j_call: TRBJ1-4
v_call: TRBV15
cdr3_aa: CATRGSPNEKLFF

j_call: TRBJ1-4
v_call: TRBV7-9
cdr3_aa: CASTAGTGGLSANEKLFF

j_call: TRBJ1-2
v_call: TRBV6-6
cdr3_aa: CASRDSSNYGYTF

j_call: TRBJ1-2
v_call: TRBV18
cdr3_aa: CASSPRQGGYGYTF